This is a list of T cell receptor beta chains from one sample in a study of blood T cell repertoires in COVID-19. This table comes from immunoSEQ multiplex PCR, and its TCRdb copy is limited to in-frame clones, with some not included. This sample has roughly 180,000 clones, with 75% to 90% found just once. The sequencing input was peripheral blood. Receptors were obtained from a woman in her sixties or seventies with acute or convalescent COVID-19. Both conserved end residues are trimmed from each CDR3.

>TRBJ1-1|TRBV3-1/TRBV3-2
ASSQGGGAAF
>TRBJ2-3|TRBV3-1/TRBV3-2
ASSQLTGATDTQY
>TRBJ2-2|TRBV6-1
ASSERTGNTGELF
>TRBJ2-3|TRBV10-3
AISGAEGGTDTQY
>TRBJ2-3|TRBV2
ASSALAGVSTDTQY
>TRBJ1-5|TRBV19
ASSTWDRGNNQPQH
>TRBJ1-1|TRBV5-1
ASSLVPTGQGNTEAF
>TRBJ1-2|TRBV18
ASSPGGTANYGYT
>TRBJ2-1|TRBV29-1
SVSRTYNEQF
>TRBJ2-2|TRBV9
ASSAGTSPNTGELF
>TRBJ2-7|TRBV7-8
ASSTTLYEQY
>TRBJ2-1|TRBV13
ASSSGLADNEQF
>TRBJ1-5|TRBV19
ASNPGQSYNQPQH
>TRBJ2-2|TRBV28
ASSLSGQPMPNTGELF
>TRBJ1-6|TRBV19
ASSIVHGVPDSPLH
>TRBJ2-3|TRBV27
ASSLVQNTDTQY
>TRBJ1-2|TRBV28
ASSQQGLRYGYT
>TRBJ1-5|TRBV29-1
SVSQGIDQPQH
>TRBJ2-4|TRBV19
ASSGGGTGLTNIQY
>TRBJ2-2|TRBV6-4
ASRGTAVAGELF
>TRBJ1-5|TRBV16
ASSQSRAEAQH
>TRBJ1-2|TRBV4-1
ASSQEAAGPEGGYT
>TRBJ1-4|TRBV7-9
ASSLEMAGTNEKLF
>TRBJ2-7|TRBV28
ASSLRTGSSF
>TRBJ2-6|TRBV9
ASSSSGSGANVLT
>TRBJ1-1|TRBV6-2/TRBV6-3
ASSYSTGEYQRNTEAF
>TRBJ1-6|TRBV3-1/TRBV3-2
ASSRGQGYNSPLH
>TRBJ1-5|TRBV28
ASSRGGQPQH
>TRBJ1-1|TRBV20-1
SASFGRGALMNTEAF
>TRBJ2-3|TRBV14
ASSQGLATDTQY
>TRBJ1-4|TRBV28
ASSQQGLNEKLF
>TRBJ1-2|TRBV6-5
ASGIEGTLRGYT
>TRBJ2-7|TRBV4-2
ASSQDISGPAYEQY
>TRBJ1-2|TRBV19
ASSRDGSGAYGYT
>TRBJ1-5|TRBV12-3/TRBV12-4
ASSWTENQPQH